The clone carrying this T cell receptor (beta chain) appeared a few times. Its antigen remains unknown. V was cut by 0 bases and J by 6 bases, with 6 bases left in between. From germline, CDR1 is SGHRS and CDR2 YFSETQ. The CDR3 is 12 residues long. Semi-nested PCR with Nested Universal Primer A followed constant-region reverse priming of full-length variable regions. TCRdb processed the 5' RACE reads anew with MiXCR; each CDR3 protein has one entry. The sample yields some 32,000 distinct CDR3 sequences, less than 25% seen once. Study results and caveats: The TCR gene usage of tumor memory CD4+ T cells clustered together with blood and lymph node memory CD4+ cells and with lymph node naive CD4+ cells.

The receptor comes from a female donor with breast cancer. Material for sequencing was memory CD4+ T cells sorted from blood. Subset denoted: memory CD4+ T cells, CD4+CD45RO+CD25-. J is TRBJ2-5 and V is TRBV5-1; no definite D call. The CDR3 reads CASSLEGQTQYF. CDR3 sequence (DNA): TGCGCCAGCAGCTTGGAGGGTCAGACCCAGTACTTC.